The next 26 T cell receptor beta chains were all read from a single sample in a study of OX40 agonist ivuxolimab in advanced cancers. Profiled with immunoSEQ multiplex PCR; TCRdb holds only in-frame clones, not every one. The table records some 30,000 clones, around 90% of them present only once. The material was CD4+ or CD8+ T cells sorted from blood, obtained in a trial of the OX40 agonist ivuxolimab. The receptors here all came from an adult with an advanced solid tumor such as melanoma, head and neck, liver or kidney cancer.

The V and J genes are TRBV11-1 and TRBJ1-1; unclear D gene. Germline V gene sequence: CDR1 SGHAT, CDR2 FQDESV (reference sequence). The CDR3 totals 14 residues. V lost 3 bases, J lost 1 base, and 9 bases lay in between. DNA for the CDR3: TGTGCCAGCAGCTTCGGTGGAGGGAACACTGAAGCTTTCTTT. Translated, it gives CASSFGGGNTEAFF.

The genes are TRBV7-9 and TRBJ2-7; D not resolved. V dropped 5 bases and J dropped 3 bases, with 11 bases sitting between them. This CDR3 has 13 residues. CDR1 is SEHNR and CDR2 is FQNEAQ in the germline V gene (reference sequence). The CDR3 here is CASSLDSYYEQYF. The CDR3 DNA reads as TGTGCCAGCAGCCTCGACTCTTACTACGAGCAGTACTTC.

This clone was detected only a few times. The rearrangement uses TRBV5-4 and TRBJ2-1, with 8 bases matching TRBD1. The CDR3 is 16 residues long. Per the germline V gene, CDR1 is SGHNT and CDR2 is YYREEE (reference sequence). The V and J ends lost 4 bases and 2 bases, in that order; junction bases with no gene match: 8. CDR3 in amino acids: CASSRAGTGPYNEQFF. The DNA of the CDR3 is TGTGCCAGCAGCCGTGCCGGGACAGGACCCTACAATGAGCAGTTCTTC.

The chain links TRBV2 to TRBJ1-1; TRBD1 is a possible D gene (6 bases). The V end was cut by 7 bases, the J end by 2 bases, with 11 bases between. Germline V gives CDR1 SNHLY, CDR2 FYNNEI. The CDR3 totals 13 residues. The CDR3 bases are TGTGCCAGCAACGGACAGTTTAACACTGAAGCTTTCTTT. Its protein product is CASNGQFNTEAFF.

The chain's CDR3 is CASSFRQGKYEQYF. CDR3 DNA: TGTGCCAGCAGCTTCCGACAGGGAAAGTACGAGCAGTACTTC. The V and J genes are TRBV5-6 and TRBJ2-7; 7 bases match TRBD1. The CDR3 runs 14 residues. V shed 2 bases, J shed 4 bases, and the junction held 6 bases outside the gene matches. Germline values: CDR1 SGHDT, CDR2 YYEEEE.

This clone was recorded once. The gene calls are TRBV23-1 and TRBJ1-5; TRBD1 matches 9 bases. TRBV23-1 is labeled an ORF, and its function is uncertain. V shed 0 bases, J shed 0 bases, and the junction held 6 bases outside the gene matches. The CDR3 is 18 residues long. CDR3 in amino acids: CASSQSGTGPYSNQPQHF. In DNA, the CDR3 is TGCGCCAGCAGTCAATCGGGGACAGGGCCCTATAGCAATCAGCCCCAGCATTTT.

A few counts support this clone. This chain uses TRBV9 with TRBJ1-3; D possibly corresponds to TRBD1 (5 bases). The V gene lost 2 bases and the J gene lost 0 bases, with 9 bases spanning the gap. The CDR3 loop spans 15 amino acids. Per the germline V gene, CDR1 is SGDLS and CDR2 is YYNGEE. This CDR3 reads CASSVRRGSGNTIYF. As DNA, the CDR3 is TGTGCCAGCAGCGTCCGGAGGGGCTCTGGAAACACCATATATTTT.

A few counts support this clone. V gene TRBV29-1 combines with J gene TRBJ2-7, with D possibly being TRBD1 or TRBD2 (5 bases each). The CDR3 sequence is 13 residues long. Germline-derived CDR1 and CDR2 are SQVTM and ANQGSEA. Trimming left V 7 bases short and J 0 bases short, with 13 bases between. CDR3 sequence reads: CSAGDGASYEQYF. The CDR3 nucleotides read TGCAGCGCCGGGGACGGCGCCTCCTACGAGCAGTACTTC.

This clone has a handful of counts. The V call is TRBV19, the J call TRBJ2-5, with 7 bases that match TRBD2. CDR1 is LNHDA, CDR2 SQIVND, per germline (reference sequence). The CDR3 extends over 15 amino acids. The trim removed 1 base at V and 2 bases at J, leaving 4 bases unmatched. CDR3 in amino acids: CASSIGLAAQETQYF. In nucleotides, the CDR3 is TGTGCCAGTAGTATAGGGCTAGCGGCGCAAGAGACCCAGTACTTC.

The chain recombines TRBV4-1 with TRBJ2-7; no clear D gene. Germline CDR1 is MGHRA and CDR2 is YSYEKL. CDR3 length: 14 amino acids. Between the trimmed V and J ends, which lost 2 bases and 3 bases, there was a span of 11 bases. This chain's CDR3 is CASSQNNEDYEQYF. CDR3 DNA sequence: TGCGCCAGCAGCCAAAACAATGAGGACTACGAGCAGTACTTC.

The count of this clone is one. The chain carries TRBV6-6 and TRBJ2-7; no definite D call. Trimming removed 7 bases from V and 0 bases from J, with 7 bases in between. This CDR3 has 12 amino acids. Germline CDR1 reads MNHNY; CDR2 reads SVGAGI (reference sequence). The CDR3 nucleotides are TGTGCCAGCATTGGCGACTCCTACGAGCAGTACTTC. Amino acid sequence: CASIGDSYEQYF.

V is TRBV4-1 and J is TRBJ2-7, with 16 bases identical to TRBD2. Unmatched junction bases numbered 2, after V lost 4 bases and J lost 5 bases. The CDR3 sequence is 15 residues long. Germline V CDR1 and CDR2: MGHRA, YSYEKL. The CDR3 is CASSLGTSGGDEQYF. CDR3 DNA: TGCGCCAGCAGCCTTGGGACTAGCGGGGGGGACGAGCAGTACTTC.

The chain couples TRBV9 to TRBJ2-7, with 7 bases lining up with TRBD2. The CDR3 is 14 residues long. Germline V gene lookup returns CDR1 SGDLS and CDR2 YYNGEE. The V segment lost 0 bases and the J segment 1 base; nucleotides outside the gene matches: 1. The CDR3 nucleotides are TGTGCCAGCAGCGTAGAGGGACTATCCTACGAGCAGTACTTC. This codes for CASSVEGLSYEQYF.

The chain joins TRBV7-8 to TRBJ1-2; the D gene is possibly TRBD1 (5 bases). The CDR3 has 14 amino acids. CDR1 and CDR2 from the germline V gene are SGHVS and FQNEAQ. V lost 0 bases and J lost 8, with 13 bases in between. The CDR3 DNA is TGTGCCAGCAGCTTAGCCGGGACGGTGGACGGCTACACCTTC. It yields the protein CASSLAGTVDGYTF.

The chain links TRBV7-9 to TRBJ2-1, with D unresolved. The ends were cut back, 5 bases at V and 7 bases at J, with 21 bases in the middle. The germline gives CDR1 SEHNR, CDR2 FQNEAQ (reference sequence). This CDR3 is built from 16 residues. The CDR3 DNA reads TGTGCCAGCAGCCCGCCGGTGGGGAAAGAAAGGAATGAGCAGTTCTTC. Protein product: CASSPPVGKERNEQFF.

V usage is TRBV2 and J usage is TRBJ2-1, with TRBD2 matching over 9 bases. The CDR3 runs to 15 residues. Trimming removed 9 bases from V and 0 bases from J; junction bases left unmatched: 6. CDR1 and CDR2 from the germline V gene are SNHLY and FYNNEI. The CDR3: CARSAGGDSYNEQFF. The CDR3 coding sequence is TGTGCCAGATCTGCGGGAGGGGACTCCTACAATGAGCAGTTCTTC.

V is TRBV7-2 and J is TRBJ1-5; D ambiguous. Germline V gene data show CDR1 as SGHTA and CDR2 as FQGNSA. The CDR3 totals 14 residues. V lost 3 bases, J lost 3 bases, and 9 bases lay in between. The CDR3 region is CASSLWPDNQPQHF. DNA for the CDR3: TGTGCCAGCAGCTTGTGGCCTGACAATCAGCCCCAGCATTTT.

The chain uses TRBV7-6 and TRBJ1-1; 8 nucleotides align to TRBD1. CDR1 and CDR2 from the germline V gene are SGHVS and FNYEAQ. The CDR3 is made up of 19 amino acids. Trimming cost V 0 bases and J 0 bases; bases outside gene matches: 12. DNA for the CDR3: TGTGCCAGCAGCTTAGCCGGACAGGGATGGGACTCGGTGAACACTGAAGCTTTCTTT. Residues: CASSLAGQGWDSVNTEAFF.

The chain uses TRBV11-1 and TRBJ2-7, with D possibly being TRBD1 (5 bases). Germline V gene lookup returns CDR1 SGHAT and CDR2 FQDESV (reference sequence). Deletions cut 3 bases from V and 3 bases from J, with 18 bases between. The CDR3 has 16 amino acids. For the CDR3, the DNA is TGTGCCAGCAGCTTGGCCCAGGGTACGGCCCTCTACGAGCAGTACTTC. Translation: CASSLAQGTALYEQYF.

The chain recombines TRBV19 with TRBJ1-1, with D possibly TRBD1 on 5 matching bases. V lost 7 bases and J lost 5, with 11 bases in between. CDR3 length: 12 amino acids. Germline lookup yields CDR1 LNHDA and CDR2 SQIVND (reference sequence). CDR3 in DNA: TGTGCCAGTAACCCCGGGGGGACTGAAGCTTTCTTT. Translation gives CASNPGGTEAFF. The complete variable domain, with remaining parts taken from reference TRBV19 and TRBJ1-1, reads DGGITQSPKYLFRKEGQNVTLSCEQNLNHDAMYWYRQDPGQGLRLIYYSQIVNDFQKGDIAEGYSVSREKKESFPLTVTSAQKNPTAFYLCASNPGGTEAFFGQGTRLTVV.

The CDR3 loop is CASSPAPGGFAYEQYF. The CDR3, as DNA: TGTGCCAGCAGCCCAGCGCCCGGAGGGTTTGCCTACGAGCAGTACTTC. The rearrangement joins TRBV11-2 to TRBJ2-7; TRBD2 might be the D (6 bases). The ends were cut back, 5 bases at V and 2 bases at J, with 19 bases in the middle. The CDR3 extends over 16 amino acids. Germline V gives CDR1 SGHAT, CDR2 FQNNGV.

The chain joins TRBV27 to TRBJ1-2; D remains ambiguous. Germline V lookup: CDR1 MNHEY, CDR2 SMNVEV (reference sequence). The CDR3 has 13 amino acids. Trimming removed 6 bases from V and 2 bases from J, with 10 bases in between. The CDR3 DNA sequence: TGTGCCAGCAGCCTGACTCCAAACTATGGCTACACCTTC. Translated: CASSLTPNYGYTF.

V is TRBV27 and J is TRBJ2-7; a possible D gene is TRBD1 (6 bases). V was clipped by 2 bases and J by 10 bases, with 15 bases between them. The V gene's germline CDR1 is MNHEY and CDR2 SMNVEV (reference sequence). The CDR3 totals 13 residues. Written as DNA, the CDR3 is TGTGCCAGCAGTTTAATTGGGCACAGGGTACAGTACTTC. It specifies CASSLIGHRVQYF.

The chain recombines TRBV4-2 with TRBJ1-2; D may be TRBD1 (5 bases). The length of the CDR3 is 14 residues. The germline V gene has CDR1 LGHNA and CDR2 YNFKEQ. Trimming left V 0 bases short and J 3 bases short, with 8 bases between. This chain's CDR3 is CASSQERDDYGYTF. The CDR3 DNA follows: TGTGCCAGCAGCCAAGAACGGGACGACTATGGCTACACCTTC.

The chain couples TRBV11-1 to TRBJ1-5; D is ambiguous. Germline V gives CDR1 SGHAT, CDR2 FQDESV (reference sequence). V dropped 5 bases and J dropped 9 bases, with 11 bases sitting between them. The CDR3 length is 12 residues. The DNA for the CDR3 is TGTGCCAGCAGCCACCTCAATTCGCCCCAGCATTTT. As protein: CASSHLNSPQHF.

V and J are TRBV19 and TRBJ1-1; no reliable D call. The V end was cut by 3 bases, the J end by 5 bases, with 10 bases between. The CDR3 totals 13 residues. Germline V gene data show CDR1 as LNHDA and CDR2 as SQIVND (reference sequence). CDR3 protein: CASSIWGGTEAFF. The DNA for the CDR3 is TGTGCCAGTAGTATCTGGGGAGGGACTGAAGCTTTCTTT. Combining the CDR3 with reference TRBV19 and TRBJ1-1 gives the whole variable domain DGGITQSPKYLFRKEGQNVTLSCEQNLNHDAMYWYRQDPGQGLRLIYYSQIVNDFQKGDIAEGYSVSREKKESFPLTVTSAQKNPTAFYLCASSIWGGTEAFFGQGTRLTVV.